These 2 T cell receptor beta chains were all obtained from the same sample, sequenced in a study of CD8+ T cells in alopecia areata. As the sequencing template, cDNA was produced by extracting RNA and reverse transcribing it. The assay was immunoSEQ multiplex PCR, and TCRdb's table has in-frame clones only and misses some. The table shows about 130,000 clones, with roughly 50% occurring only once. The sequencing here drew on CD8+ T cells sorted from blood, taken at week 0. These receptor sequences come from a human donor with alopecia areata.

The chain combines TRBV27 with TRBJ2-1, with D tentatively TRBD2 (7 bases). This CDR3 has 12 residues. Trimming left V 5 bases short and J 9 bases short, with 11 bases between. Germline V gene data show CDR1 as MNHEY and CDR2 as SMNVEV (reference sequence). The CDR3 coding sequence is TGTGCCAGCAGTATCCGGGGGGCTGAGCAGTTCTTC. This codes for CASSIRGAEQFF.

The rearrangement joins TRBV6-5 to TRBJ1-1, with D uncertain. CDR1 and CDR2 from the germline V gene are MNHEY and SVGAGI. Trimming removed 1 base from V and 1 base from J, with 7 bases in between. The CDR3 contains 14 residues. The CDR3 DNA follows: TGTGCCAGCAGTTACTTCCGGGAGAACACTGAAGCTTTCTTT. Its translation is CASSYFRENTEAFF.